These 5 T cell receptor beta chains came from one sample sequenced in a study of CD8 T cells in Susac syndrome. Random hexamers served to reverse transcribe roughly 0.5 to 1 ug RNA. Via MiXCR, TCRdb re-called the immunoSEQ multiplex PCR reads, giving one row per CDR3 protein. The sample gives about 180,000 distinct CDR3 sequences, nearly 97% of which show up once; about 0.093% is in the top ten. Source material: CD4+ T cells from PBMCs. All receptors derive from a human donor with multiple sclerosis.

The rearrangement joins TRBV3-1 to TRBJ1-5; 7 bases are a match to TRBD1. V shed 0 bases and J 6 bases; nucleotides not matched to a gene: 5. Per the germline V gene, CDR1 is LGHDT and CDR2 is YNNKEL (reference sequence). CDR3 size: 15 residues. DNA for the CDR3: TGTGCCAGCAGCCAAGATTCGACAGGGAGTCAGCCCCAGCATTTT. It encodes CASSQDSTGSQPQHF. The variable domain in full, with the rest retrieved from reference TRBV3-1 and TRBJ1-5, is DTAVSQTPKYLVTQMGNDKSIKCEQNLGHDTMYWYKQDSKKFLKIMFSYNNKELIINETVPNRFSPKSPDKAHLNLHINSLELGDSAVYFCASSQDSTGSQPQHFGDGTRLSIL.

Regarding this clonotype: A read error may account for a junction end that differs from germline. J is TRBJ2-1 and V is TRBV7-7; D perhaps matches TRBD1 (6 bases). This CDR3 is built from 13 residues. The germline gives CDR1 SSHAT, CDR2 FNYEAQ (reference sequence). CDR3 bases: TGTGCTAGCAGCTCCATGATACAGGGTGAGCAGTTCTTC. Translation gives CASSSMIQGEQFF.

This clonotype was counted a single time. The rearrangement links TRBV19 to TRBJ1-5; 7 nucleotides agree with TRBD1. The CDR3 has 15 amino acids. The germline V gene has CDR1 LNHDA and CDR2 SQIVND (reference sequence). Losses at the gene ends were 5 bases for V and 5 bases for J; bases not matched to a gene: 9. The CDR3 sequence: CASSPTGRDHQPQHF. The CDR3, as DNA: TGTGCCAGTAGTCCGACAGGGCGGGATCATCAGCCCCAGCATTTT. The full variable domain, completed using reference TRBV19 and TRBJ1-5, is DGGITQSPKYLFRKEGQNVTLSCEQNLNHDAMYWYRQDPGQGLRLIYYSQIVNDFQKGDIAEGYSVSREKKESFPLTVTSAQKNPTAFYLCASSPTGRDHQPQHFGDGTRLSIL.

This clonotype occurred a few times. The chain employs TRBV18 and TRBJ2-7; 9 nucleotides agree with TRBD1. V shed 2 bases and J 2 bases; nucleotides not matched to a gene: 1. The CDR3 totals 14 residues. Germline V gene lookup returns CDR1 KGHSH and CDR2 LQKENI. CDR3 in DNA: TGTGCCAGCTCACCAGGGACAGGGCCCTACGAGCAGTACTTC. This encodes CASSPGTGPYEQYF.

The genes are TRBV5-4 and TRBJ2-1; 9 nucleotides align to TRBD1. CDR3 length: 14 amino acids. The J segment lost 7 bases and the V segment lost 9 bases, leaving 11 bases of the junction unmatched. The germline gives CDR1 SGHNT, CDR2 YYREEE (reference sequence). Here the CDR3 reads CAITGGQGRNEQFF. CDR3 coding DNA: TGTGCCATCACGGGGGGACAGGGCCGAAATGAGCAGTTCTTC. Supplemented by reference TRBV5-4 and TRBJ2-1, the full variable domain reads ETGVTQSPTHLIKTRGQQVTLRCSSQSGHNTVSWYQQALGQGPQFIFQYYREEENGRGNFPPRFSGLQFPNYSSELNVNALELDDSALYLCAITGGQGRNEQFFGPGTRLTVL.